This TCR beta chain was retrieved from a study of T-cell reconstitution after alpha-beta-depleted transplantation in children (dated by TCRdb to the mid-2010s). Background for the entire study: Using TCR repertoire profiling, the study quantitatively followed how T-cell immune reconstitution unfolded in children after TCRalphabeta/CD19-depleted allogeneic hematopoietic cell transplantation. What the authors observed across the whole study: Hyperexpanded clone frequencies declined over subsequent months; after one year, T-cell counts and TCRbeta diversity were mostly attributed to newly produced T cells. The apparently early recovery of alphabetaT-cell counts about two months after transplant reportedly depended on only several hundred rapidly expanded clones that came from non-depleted graft cells. In some patients, high TCRbeta diversity at day 60 was attributed to recipient T cells and intrathymic progenitors that had survived conditioning.

Library preparation used PCR. The data were produced on an Illumina HiSeq 2500. TCR libraries were prepared with molecular barcoding, using unique molecular identifiers to normalize TCRbeta repertoire quantification. Clones were called with MiXCR by TCRdb after fastp trimmed the public reads at Q25, and only in-frame beta chains were retained. Merged by CDR3 protein, the rows form single entries marked with the most common genes and DNA. The sample table records some 600,000 distinct CDR3 sequences; 10% to 15% of these occur just once. The ten largest clones capture 2% to 2.5% of the sample. This specimen's treatment or condition label, interpreted: allogeneic hematopoietic cell transplantation with graft depleted of TCRalphabeta T cells and CD19 B cells. The children who served as transplant recipients had been given grafts of TCRalphabeta/CD19-depleted allogeneic hematopoietic cells. This clonotype has more than one count but fewer than ten. It lacks a known antigen. Base quality data are lacking; no much larger clone is found one base away.

Compared with germline, V lacks 1 base and J lacks 6 bases; bases without a gene match: 7. CDR1 KGHSH and CDR2 LQKENI were looked up in the germline V gene. The CDR3 spans 16 residues, from the cysteine through the phenylalanine. Only the CDR3 DNA is retained, 48 bases long and in frame from the first base. This TCR came from a male patient between 10 and 17 years old who had a stem cell transplant for acute myeloid leukemia, so the T cells may come from the graft donor. Sequencing was performed on PBMCs, mostly from graft donor cells, taken 360 days after TCRalphabeta/CD19-depleted stem cell transplant. The chain links TRBV18 with TRBJ2-7; 12 bases in the middle match TRBD2. The base sequence is TGTGCCAGCTCACCACTGACTAGCGGGAGAGAAGCCGAGCAGTACTTC. It specifies CASSPLTSGREAEQYF.